This entry lists 5 T cell receptor beta chains sequenced from one sample in a study of shared clonotypes between healthy human individuals. TCRdb keeps only in-frame clones here, not all; method: immunoSEQ multiplex PCR. The table has approximately 640,000 clones, less than 95% seen once. Sequenced material: memory CD8+ T cells from PBMCs. Indicated subset: CD45RO+ cells pooled with CCR7-negative TemRA cells. The receptors were sampled from a man between 18 and 35 years old in good health. Some clones in this sample may be carry-over from other donors' samples.

This clone was counted a single time. The J gene is TRBJ2-7, the V gene TRBV13; D is unresolved. This CDR3 is 13 amino acids long. Per the germline V gene, CDR1 is PRHDT and CDR2 is FYEKMQ (reference sequence). Trimming left V 5 bases short and J 3 bases short, with 11 bases between. CDR3 coding DNA: TGTGCCAGCAGCCTATCAATCGACTACGAGCAGTACTTC. This codes for CASSLSIDYEQYF.

The J gene is TRBJ1-2, the V gene TRBV27; D is uncertain. The CDR3 spans 14 residues. Trimming cost V 4 bases and J 3 bases, with 12 bases left between them. CDR1 is MNHEY and CDR2 is SMNVEV in the germline V gene (reference sequence). The CDR3 DNA reads as TGTGCCAGCAGTTCGTGGAACAGCCACTATGGCTACACCTTC. Translated: CASSSWNSHYGYTF.

This clone showed up just once. The CDR3 protein is CASSLQGLNTEAFF. Written as DNA, the CDR3 is TGTGCCAGCAGCTTACAGGGCTTGAACACTGAAGCTTTCTTT. The rearrangement joins TRBV7-8 to TRBJ1-1; TRBD1 might be the D (5 bases). Germline-derived CDR1 and CDR2 are SGHVS and FQNEAQ. The CDR3 spans 14 residues. The V and J ends lost 2 bases and 0 bases respectively, with 7 bases between them. Using reference TRBV7-8 and TRBJ1-1 for the parts outside the CDR3, the full variable domain is GAGVSQSPRYKVAKRGQDVALRCDPISGHVSLFWYQQALGQGPEFLTYFQNEAQLDKSGLPSDRFFAERPEGSVSTLKIQRTQQEDSAVYLCASSLQGLNTEAFFGQGTRLTVV.

The V and J genes are TRBV28 and TRBJ1-5; the match to TRBD1 covers 8 bases. CDR3 length equals 15 residues. Germline V lookup: CDR1 MDHEN, CDR2 SYDVKM. J lost 7 bases, V lost 4 bases, and 9 bases had no gene match. CDR3 residues: CASSSGTGGRQPQHF. The CDR3 coding sequence is TGTGCCAGCAGTTCAGGGACAGGTGGACGGCAGCCCCAGCATTTT.

V and J are TRBV13 and TRBJ1-2; D remains unclear. The CDR3 loop spans 15 amino acids. Germline CDR1 reads PRHDT; CDR2 reads FYEKMQ (reference sequence). Trimming stripped 5 bases from V and 1 base from J, with 14 bases between. DNA of the CDR3: TGTGCCAGCAGCCCTCGAGGCATCATTAACTATGGCTACACCTTC. This translates into CASSPRGIINYGYTF.